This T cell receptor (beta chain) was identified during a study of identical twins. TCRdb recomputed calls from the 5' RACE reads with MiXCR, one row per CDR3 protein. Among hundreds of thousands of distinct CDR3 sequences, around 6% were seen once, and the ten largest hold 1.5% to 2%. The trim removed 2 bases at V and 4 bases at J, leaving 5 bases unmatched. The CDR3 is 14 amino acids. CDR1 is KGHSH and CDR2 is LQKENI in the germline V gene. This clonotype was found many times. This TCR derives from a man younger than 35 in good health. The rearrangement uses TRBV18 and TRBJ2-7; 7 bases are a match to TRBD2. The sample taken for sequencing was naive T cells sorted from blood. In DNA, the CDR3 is TGTGCCAGCTCACCAGGGAGGACTAGGTACGAGCAGTACTTC. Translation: CASSPGRTRYEQYF.